The 27 T cell receptor beta chains presented below share a single source sample, sequenced in a study of CD8+ T cells in alopecia areata. Treatment here: oral pan-JAK inhibitor, 5-10 mg twice daily. TCR sequencing used cDNA made by reverse transcription of extracted RNA. Measured with immunoSEQ multiplex PCR; TCRdb has only the in-frame clones, and not every one. The sample carries over 100,000 clones, 53% recorded once. The material was CD4+ T cells sorted from blood, obtained at week 4, from a patient treated with tofacitinib. The origin of the receptors is a human donor with alopecia areata.

The chain has TRBV5-1 and TRBJ1-5; 7 nucleotides match TRBD1. With V trimmed by 0 bases and J by 4 bases, 4 bases remained unmatched. In germline, CDR1 is SGHRS, CDR2 YFSETQ. The CDR3 is made up of 15 amino acids. As DNA, the CDR3 is TGCGCCAGCAGCTTGGATGGGGACAGAAATCAGCCCCAGCATTTT. It is translated as CASSLDGDRNQPQHF.

The chain combines TRBV30 with TRBJ2-5, with 8 bases that match TRBD1. Trimming at V came to 1 base and at J to 1 base, leaving 2 bases not matched to a gene. The CDR3 loop spans 14 amino acids. Germline CDR1 is GTSNPN and CDR2 is SVGIG (reference sequence). In nucleotides, the CDR3 is TGTGCCTGGAGTGGGGACAGGTTCCAAGAGACCCAGTACTTC. It is translated as CAWSGDRFQETQYF.

V is TRBV9 and J is TRBJ1-4; the D gene is possibly TRBD1 (5 bases). The germline V gene has CDR1 SGDLS and CDR2 YYNGEE. The V end was cut by 0 bases, the J end by 4 bases, with 16 bases between. The CDR3 is 17 residues long. The CDR3 DNA sequence: TGTGCCAGCAGCGTAGATGGGGGTAGTGTGGGTAATGAAAAACTGTTTTTT. Amino acids: CASSVDGGSVGNEKLFF.

V and J are TRBV19 and TRBJ1-1, with D unresolved. The CDR3 length is 15 residues. V was cut by 3 bases and J by 4 bases, with 15 bases left in between. Germline values: CDR1 LNHDA, CDR2 SQIVND (reference sequence). The CDR3 sequence is CASSMGGHSGTEAFF. The CDR3 DNA follows: TGTGCCAGTAGTATGGGAGGGCATTCCGGCACTGAAGCTTTCTTT.

The genes are TRBV29-1 and TRBJ1-2; D is possibly TRBD1 (6 bases). The CDR3 length is 15 residues. The V and J ends lost 4 bases and 4 bases respectively, with 19 bases between them. Germline lookup yields CDR1 SQVTM and CDR2 ANQGSEA. The CDR3 here is CSVASRGVALYGYTF. CDR3 DNA: TGCAGCGTTGCGTCGAGGGGGGTTGCCCTCTATGGCTACACCTTC. The variable domain in full, completed from reference TRBV29-1 and TRBJ1-2, reads SAVISQKPSRDICQRGTSLTIQCQVDSQVTMMFWYRQQPGQSLTLIATANQGSEATYESGFVIDKFPISRPNLTFSTLTVSNMSPEDSSIYLCSVASRGVALYGYTFGSGTRLTVV.

This clone was recorded a few times. Other DNA sequences from this sample encode an identical CDR3 as well. This chain joins TRBV28 and TRBJ1-5; 7 bases map to TRBD1. There are 16 residues in the CDR3. Germline CDR1 is MDHEN and CDR2 is SYDVKM. Trimming at V came to 6 bases and at J to 0 bases, leaving 8 bases not matched to a gene. In nucleotides, the CDR3 is TGTGCCAGCAGCTCGACAGGGACTGATAGCAATCAGCCCCAGCATTTT. Its translation is CASSSTGTDSNQPQHF.

This chain uses TRBV29-1 with TRBJ1-5; 9 bases are a match to TRBD1. The V segment lost 4 bases and the J segment 0 bases; nucleotides outside the gene matches: 13. Per germline, CDR1 SQVTM and CDR2 ANQGSEA. CDR3 length: 18 amino acids. In nucleotides, the CDR3 is TGCAGCGTTGTCTTTGCGGGACAGGGTCGGATTAGCAATCAGCCCCAGCATTTT. Encoded protein: CSVVFAGQGRISNQPQHF.

The chain carries TRBV18 and TRBJ1-1; D remains ambiguous. Germline loops: CDR1 KGHSH, CDR2 LQKENI. Deletions cut 3 bases from V and 1 base from J, with 9 bases between. The CDR3 extends over 14 amino acids. CDR3 loop: CASSPSSENTEAFF. The CDR3 DNA sequence: TGTGCCAGCTCACCCTCGTCGGAGAACACTGAAGCTTTCTTT.

V and J are TRBV7-2 and TRBJ2-6; 10 nucleotides align to TRBD1. Germline lookup yields CDR1 SGHTA and CDR2 FQGNSA. The CDR3 spans 16 residues. V was pared by 6 bases and J by 2 bases, with 4 bases of the junction left unmatched. The CDR3 DNA reads as TGTGCCAGCAGGGGACAGGGGACGACTGGGGCCAACGTCCTGACTTTC. Translating gives CASRGQGTTGANVLTF.

This sequence joins TRBV2 and TRBJ2-3; 9 nucleotides match TRBD1. The CDR3 length is 14 residues. V dropped 6 bases and J dropped 3; count of bases not matched to a gene: 4. CDR1 and CDR2 (germline): SNHLY, FYNNEI. CDR3 nucleotides: TGTGCCAGCAGACCGGGACAGGGAACAGATACGCAGTATTTT. Translated: CASRPGQGTDTQYF.

The chain carries TRBV7-3 and TRBJ2-5, with D unclear. V lost 0 bases and J 5 bases, leaving 13 bases between the germline ends. The CDR3 length is 15 residues. Germline V lookup: CDR1 SGHTA, CDR2 FQGTGA. The CDR3 sequence: CASSLTFGSAETQYF. CDR3 DNA: TGTGCCAGCAGCTTAACATTCGGAAGCGCCGAGACCCAGTACTTC.

This rearrangement joins TRBV9 to TRBJ2-2, with D unresolved. Germline V gene sequence: CDR1 SGDLS, CDR2 YYNGEE. Trimming took off 1 base at V and 4 bases at J, with 11 bases between the two ends. This CDR3 spans 15 amino acids. The CDR3 sequence is CASSVREQLTGELFF. The CDR3 DNA sequence: TGTGCCAGCAGCGTAAGGGAACAACTCACCGGGGAGCTGTTTTTT.

The chain has TRBV29-1 and TRBJ2-1, with 9 positions matching TRBD2. V gave up 7 bases and J gave up 9 bases; unmatched junction bases: 7. The CDR3 totals 12 residues. Germline values: CDR1 SQVTM, CDR2 ANQGSEA. DNA for the CDR3: TGCAGCGCTGGGACTAGCTCAGGTGAGCAGTTCTTC. Translating it yields CSAGTSSGEQFF.

This chain connects TRBV6-6 to TRBJ2-3; D call uncertain. Trimming stripped 5 bases from V and 0 bases from J, with 9 bases between. The CDR3 is made up of 14 amino acids. CDR1 is MNHNY, CDR2 SVGAGI, per germline (reference sequence). Here the CDR3 reads CASSHIGSTDTQYF. The CDR3 DNA sequence: TGTGCCAGCAGTCATATCGGGAGCACAGATACGCAGTATTTT.

V gene TRBV5-1 combines with J gene TRBJ2-5; D gene ambiguous. There are 13 residues in the CDR3. The V and J ends lost 7 bases and 1 base respectively, with 11 bases between them. Germline lookup yields CDR1 SGHRS and CDR2 YFSETQ. This chain's CDR3 is CASAKGSQETQYF. CDR3 in DNA: TGCGCCAGCGCCAAAGGTAGCCAAGAGACCCAGTACTTC. The full variable domain, in which reference TRBV5-1 and TRBJ2-5 provide the parts outside the CDR3, is KAGVTQTPRYLIKTRGQQVTLSCSPISGHRSVSWYQQTPGQGLQFLFEYFSETQRNKGNFPGRFSGRQFSNSRSEMNVSTLELGDSALYLCASAKGSQETQYFGPGTRLLVL.

The rearrangement links TRBV27 to TRBJ2-3; perhaps TRBD1 as D (6 bases). CDR1 and CDR2 (germline): MNHEY, SMNVEV (reference sequence). The CDR3 has 14 residues. V was pared by 7 bases and J by 2 bases, with 13 bases between. The CDR3 nucleotides read TGTGCCAGCACCCCCGGGACACACACAGATACGCAGTATTTT. This codes for CASTPGTHTDTQYF.

In this sample, this clone turned up once. CDR3 protein: CASSQDRGEETQYF. The CDR3 nucleotides are TGCGCCAGCAGCCAAGATCGGGGGGAAGAGACCCAGTACTTC. This rearrangement joins TRBV4-1 to TRBJ2-5, with 7 bases fitting TRBD2. The CDR3 totals 14 residues. V lost 0 bases and J lost 3; bases outside the gene matches: 1. CDR1 and CDR2 from the germline V gene are MGHRA and YSYEKL.

The chain links TRBV30 to TRBJ2-1, with D tentatively TRBD2 (6 bases). Trimming took off 2 bases at V and 5 bases at J, with 13 bases between the two ends. Germline values: CDR1 GTSNPN, CDR2 SVGIG (reference sequence). There are 14 residues in the CDR3. The CDR3 loop is CAWSRDFRNNEQFF. CDR3 DNA sequence: TGTGCCTGGAGTAGGGACTTCCGAAACAATGAGCAGTTCTTC.

This chain uses TRBV29-1 with TRBJ2-2; maybe TRBD1 (5 bases). Germline CDR1 is SQVTM and CDR2 is ANQGSEA. The V and J ends lost 4 bases and 1 base respectively, with 7 bases between them. The CDR3 length is 13 residues. CDR3 DNA: TGCAGCGTTGGGACAAGGAACACCGGGGAGCTGTTTTTT. It codes for CSVGTRNTGELFF.

The V and J genes are TRBV29-1 and TRBJ2-6, with no clear D. Deletions cut 0 bases from V and 5 bases from J, with 8 bases between. Germline values: CDR1 SQVTM, CDR2 ANQGSEA. This CDR3 contains 14 residues. The CDR3 nucleotides are TGCAGCGTTGAAGAGGACCGCCGGGCCAACGTCCTGACTTTC. This translates into CSVEEDRRANVLTF.

The chain is built from TRBV6-6 and TRBJ1-6; D is unresolved. CDR1 and CDR2 from the germline V gene are MNHNY and SVGAGI (reference sequence). Trimming removed 11 bases at V and 0 bases at J, with 14 bases between. The CDR3 is 15 residues long. In DNA, the CDR3 is TGTGCCTCCTGGTCACCGAGCTCCTATAATTCACCCCTCCACTTT. Translated, it gives CASWSPSSYNSPLHF.

The V gene is TRBV6-6, the J gene TRBJ2-2; D remains ambiguous. Germline CDR1 reads MNHNY; CDR2 reads SVGAGI (reference sequence). The CDR3 is 13 amino acids. V was pared by 5 bases and J by 4 bases, with 8 bases between. CDR3: CASSLDTTGELFF. The CDR3 bases are TGTGCCAGCAGTCTCGACACCACCGGGGAGCTGTTTTTT.

The chain combines TRBV4-1 with TRBJ1-2; 7 nucleotides match TRBD1. The germline V gene has CDR1 MGHRA and CDR2 YSYEKL. Trimming cost V 3 bases and J 6 bases; bases outside gene matches: 10. The CDR3 is 15 amino acids. The DNA for the CDR3 is TGCGCCAGCAGCCAGACGGGACAGCCCGGCGATGGCTACACCTTC. Protein: CASSQTGQPGDGYTF.

This chain links TRBV29-1 with TRBJ2-7; perhaps TRBD1 as D (6 bases). The ends were cut back, 5 bases at V and 6 bases at J, with 20 bases in the middle. This CDR3 contains 14 residues. From germline, CDR1 is SQVTM and CDR2 ANQGSEA. The CDR3 here is CSVKWETGSVEQYF. The CDR3 coding sequence is TGCAGCGTTAAGTGGGAAACAGGGTCCGTCGAGCAGTACTTC.

The V and J genes are TRBV9 and TRBJ2-2; D not resolved. V was cut by 4 bases and J by 4 bases, with 11 bases left in between. CDR1 and CDR2 (germline): SGDLS, YYNGEE. The CDR3 covers 14 residues. The CDR3 protein is CASSPLFLTGELFF. The CDR3 DNA reads TGTGCCAGCAGCCCTCTATTCCTCACCGGGGAGCTGTTTTTT.

As for this clone: Relative to the germline gene, one junction end is altered; a read error may explain this. The V gene is TRBV29-1, the J gene TRBJ1-1, with 7 bases identical to TRBD1. Germline V CDR1 and CDR2: SQVTM, ANQGSEA. CDR3 length equals 13 residues. The CDR3 reads CSVGQGMNTEVFF. CDR3 coding DNA: TGCAGCGTTGGACAGGGAATGAACACTGAAGTTTTCTTT.

The chain recombines TRBV28 with TRBJ1-2; no clear D. The CDR3 runs to 13 residues. The V gene lost 1 base and the J gene lost 4 bases, with 7 bases spanning the gap. Per germline, CDR1 MDHEN and CDR2 SYDVKM. The CDR3 reads CASSLSKTYGYTF. DNA of the CDR3: TGTGCCAGCAGTTTATCGAAAACCTATGGCTACACCTTC.